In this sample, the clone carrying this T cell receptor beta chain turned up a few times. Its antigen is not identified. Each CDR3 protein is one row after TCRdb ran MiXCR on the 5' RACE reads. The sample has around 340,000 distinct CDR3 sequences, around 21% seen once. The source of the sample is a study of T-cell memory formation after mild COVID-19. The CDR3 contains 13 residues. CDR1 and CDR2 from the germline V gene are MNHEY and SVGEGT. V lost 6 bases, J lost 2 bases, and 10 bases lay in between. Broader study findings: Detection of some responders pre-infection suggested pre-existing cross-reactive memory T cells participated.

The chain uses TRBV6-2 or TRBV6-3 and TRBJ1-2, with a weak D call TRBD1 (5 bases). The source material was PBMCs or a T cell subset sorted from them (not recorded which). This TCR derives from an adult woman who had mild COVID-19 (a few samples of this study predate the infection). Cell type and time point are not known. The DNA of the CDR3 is TGTGCCAGCAGCGAGACAGAAAACTATGGCTACACCTTC. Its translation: CASSETENYGYTF.